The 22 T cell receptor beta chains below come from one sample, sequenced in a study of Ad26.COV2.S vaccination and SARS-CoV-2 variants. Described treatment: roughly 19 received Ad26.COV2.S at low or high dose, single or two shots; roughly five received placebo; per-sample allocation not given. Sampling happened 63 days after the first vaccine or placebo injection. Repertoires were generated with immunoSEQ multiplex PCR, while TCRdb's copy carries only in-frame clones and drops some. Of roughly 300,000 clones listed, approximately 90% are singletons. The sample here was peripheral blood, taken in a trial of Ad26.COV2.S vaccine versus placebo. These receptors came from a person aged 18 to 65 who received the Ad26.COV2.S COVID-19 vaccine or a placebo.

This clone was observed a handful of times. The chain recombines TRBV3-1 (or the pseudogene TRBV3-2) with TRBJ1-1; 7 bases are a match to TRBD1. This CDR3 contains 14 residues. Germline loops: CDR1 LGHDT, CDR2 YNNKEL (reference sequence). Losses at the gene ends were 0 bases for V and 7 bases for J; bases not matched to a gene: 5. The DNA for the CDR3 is TGTGCCAGCAGCCAAGAAGACAGGGAGGGTGAAGCTTTCTTT. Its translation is CASSQEDREGEAFF.

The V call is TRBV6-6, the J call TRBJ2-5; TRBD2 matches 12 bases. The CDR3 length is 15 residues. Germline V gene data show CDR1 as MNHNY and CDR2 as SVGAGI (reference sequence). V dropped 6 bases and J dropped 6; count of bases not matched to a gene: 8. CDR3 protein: CASSPGLAGLKTQYF. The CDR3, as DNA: TGTGCCAGCAGCCCCGGACTAGCGGGGTTGAAGACCCAGTACTTC.

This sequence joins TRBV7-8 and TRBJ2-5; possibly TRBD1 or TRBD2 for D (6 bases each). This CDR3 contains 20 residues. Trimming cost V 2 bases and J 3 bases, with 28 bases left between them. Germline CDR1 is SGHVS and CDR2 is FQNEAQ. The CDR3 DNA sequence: TGTGCCAGCAGCTTAAAACTTAGGGGGGTCGGGGGCGCGAACGAAGAGACCCAGTACTTC. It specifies CASSLKLRGVGGANEETQYF.

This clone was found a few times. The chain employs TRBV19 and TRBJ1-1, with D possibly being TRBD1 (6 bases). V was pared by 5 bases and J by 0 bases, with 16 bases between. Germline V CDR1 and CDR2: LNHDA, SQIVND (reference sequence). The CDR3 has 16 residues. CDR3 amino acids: CASSPPHGGMNTEAFF. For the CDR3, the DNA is TGTGCCAGTAGTCCACCTCATGGGGGCATGAACACTGAAGCTTTCTTT.

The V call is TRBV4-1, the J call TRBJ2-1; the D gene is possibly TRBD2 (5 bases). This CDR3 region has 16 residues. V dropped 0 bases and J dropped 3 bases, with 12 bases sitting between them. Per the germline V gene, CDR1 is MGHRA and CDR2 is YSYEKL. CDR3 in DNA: TGCGCCAGCAGCCAAGACCAGTATGACTACTACAATGAGCAGTTCTTC. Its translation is CASSQDQYDYYNEQFF.

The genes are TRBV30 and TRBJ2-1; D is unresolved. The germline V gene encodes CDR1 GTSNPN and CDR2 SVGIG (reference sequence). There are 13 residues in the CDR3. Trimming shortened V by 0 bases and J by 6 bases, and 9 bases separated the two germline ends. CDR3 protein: CAWSVQPSNEQFF. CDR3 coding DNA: TGTGCCTGGAGTGTACAGCCCTCCAATGAGCAGTTCTTC.

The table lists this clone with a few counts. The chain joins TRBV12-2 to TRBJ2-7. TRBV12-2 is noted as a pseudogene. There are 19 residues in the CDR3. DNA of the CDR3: TGTGCAAGTCGCTCCCACCTAGGTTCATGTCAGGTAATCTCGTACGAGCAGTACTTC. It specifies CASRSHLGSCQVISYEQYF.

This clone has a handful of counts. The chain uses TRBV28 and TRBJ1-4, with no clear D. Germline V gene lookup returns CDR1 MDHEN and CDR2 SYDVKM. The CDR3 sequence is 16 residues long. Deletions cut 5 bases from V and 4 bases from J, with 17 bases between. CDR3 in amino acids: CASSPTWAKGNEKLFF. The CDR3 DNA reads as TGTGCCAGCAGTCCCACATGGGCTAAGGGTAATGAAAAACTGTTTTTT.

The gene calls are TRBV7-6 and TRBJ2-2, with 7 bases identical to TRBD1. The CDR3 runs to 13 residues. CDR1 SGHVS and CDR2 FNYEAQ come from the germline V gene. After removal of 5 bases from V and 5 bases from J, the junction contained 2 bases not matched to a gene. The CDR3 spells CASSPTGTGELFF. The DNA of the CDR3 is TGTGCCAGCAGCCCGACAGGGACCGGGGAGCTGTTTTTT.

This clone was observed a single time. The CDR3 reads CASSPLQAGGHETQYF. The DNA of the CDR3 is TGTGCCAGCAGCCCCCTCCAAGCGGGAGGTCATGAGACCCAGTACTTC. This chain uses TRBV3-1 (or the pseudogene TRBV3-2) with TRBJ2-5; TRBD2 matches 9 bases. Germline assignment: CDR1 LGHDT and CDR2 YNNKEL (reference sequence). After removal of 4 bases from V and 5 bases from J, the junction contained 11 bases not matched to a gene. The CDR3 has 16 amino acids.

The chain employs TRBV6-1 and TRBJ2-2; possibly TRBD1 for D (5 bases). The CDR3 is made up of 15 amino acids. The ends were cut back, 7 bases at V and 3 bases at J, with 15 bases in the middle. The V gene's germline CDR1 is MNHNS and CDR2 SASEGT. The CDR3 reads CASNPVREHTGELFF. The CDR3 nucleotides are TGTGCCAGCAACCCCGTCAGGGAACACACCGGGGAGCTGTTTTTT.

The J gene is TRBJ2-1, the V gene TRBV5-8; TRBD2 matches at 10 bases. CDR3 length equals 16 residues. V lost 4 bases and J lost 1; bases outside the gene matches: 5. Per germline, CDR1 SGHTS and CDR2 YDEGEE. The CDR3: CASSLMTSGSYNEQFF. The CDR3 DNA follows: TGTGCCAGCAGCCTCATGACTAGCGGGTCCTACAATGAGCAGTTCTTC.

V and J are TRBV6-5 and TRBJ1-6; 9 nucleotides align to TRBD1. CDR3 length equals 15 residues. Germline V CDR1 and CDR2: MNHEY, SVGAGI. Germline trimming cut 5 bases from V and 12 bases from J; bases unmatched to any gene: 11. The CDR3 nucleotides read TGTGCCAGCAGTCGAACCCGGGACAGGGAGCTACCCCTCCACTTT. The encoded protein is CASSRTRDRELPLHF.

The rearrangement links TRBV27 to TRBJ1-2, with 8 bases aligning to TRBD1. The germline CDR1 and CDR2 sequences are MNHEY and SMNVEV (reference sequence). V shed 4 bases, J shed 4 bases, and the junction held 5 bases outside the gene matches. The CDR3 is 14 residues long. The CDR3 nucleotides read TGTGCCAGCAGTTCCAGGGGGCGCAGCTATGGCTACACCTTC. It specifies CASSSRGRSYGYTF.

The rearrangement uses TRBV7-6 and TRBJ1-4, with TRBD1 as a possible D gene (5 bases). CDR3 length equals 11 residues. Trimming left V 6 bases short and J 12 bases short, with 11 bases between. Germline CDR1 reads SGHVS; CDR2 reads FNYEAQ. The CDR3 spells CASRSQGELFF. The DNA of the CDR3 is TGTGCCAGCAGATCCCAGGGTGAACTGTTTTTT.

CDR3: CASREGTQNNEQFF. CDR3 nucleotide sequence: TGCGCCAGCAGGGAAGGGACACAGAACAATGAGCAGTTCTTC. This chain connects TRBV5-1 to TRBJ2-1; possible D gene TRBD1, 6 bases. Germline V gives CDR1 SGHRS, CDR2 YFSETQ. CDR3 length: 14 amino acids. Deletions cut 5 bases from V and 5 bases from J, with 14 bases between.

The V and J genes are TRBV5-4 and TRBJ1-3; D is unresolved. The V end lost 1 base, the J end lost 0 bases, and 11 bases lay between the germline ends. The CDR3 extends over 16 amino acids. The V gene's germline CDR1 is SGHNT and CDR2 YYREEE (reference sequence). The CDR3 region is CASSLTASYSGNTIYF. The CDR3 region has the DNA TGTGCCAGCAGCTTGACGGCCAGCTACTCTGGAAACACCATATATTTT.

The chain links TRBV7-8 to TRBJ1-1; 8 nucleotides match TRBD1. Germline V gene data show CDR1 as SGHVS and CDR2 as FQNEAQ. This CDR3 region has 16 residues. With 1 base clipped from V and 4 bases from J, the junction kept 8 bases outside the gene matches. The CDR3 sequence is CASSLDRTGRGTEAFF. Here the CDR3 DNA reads TGTGCCAGCAGCTTAGACCGGACAGGGAGGGGCACTGAAGCTTTCTTT.

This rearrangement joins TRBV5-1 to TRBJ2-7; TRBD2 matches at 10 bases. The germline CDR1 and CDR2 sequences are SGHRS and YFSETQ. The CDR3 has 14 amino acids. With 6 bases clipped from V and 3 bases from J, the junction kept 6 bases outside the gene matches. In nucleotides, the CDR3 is TGCGCCAGCACCTCAGGGACTAGCGACTACGAGCAGTACTTC. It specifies CASTSGTSDYEQYF.

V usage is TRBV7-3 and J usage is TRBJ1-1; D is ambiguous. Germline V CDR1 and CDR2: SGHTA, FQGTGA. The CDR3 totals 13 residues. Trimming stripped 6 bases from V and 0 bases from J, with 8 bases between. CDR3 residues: CASRQEVNTEAFF. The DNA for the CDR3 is TGTGCCAGCAGGCAGGAGGTGAACACTGAAGCTTTCTTT.

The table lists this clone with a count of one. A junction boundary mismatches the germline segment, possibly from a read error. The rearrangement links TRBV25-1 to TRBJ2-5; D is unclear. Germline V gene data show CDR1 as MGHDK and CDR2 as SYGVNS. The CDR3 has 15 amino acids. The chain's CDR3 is CASSEGLAAREPQYF. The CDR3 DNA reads TGTGCCAGCAGTGAAGGCTTGGCCGCAAGAGAGCCCCAGTACTTC.

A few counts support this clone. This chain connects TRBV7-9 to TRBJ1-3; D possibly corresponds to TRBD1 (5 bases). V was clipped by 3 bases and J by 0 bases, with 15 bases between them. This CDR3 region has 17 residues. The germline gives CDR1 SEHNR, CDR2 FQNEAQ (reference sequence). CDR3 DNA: TGTGCCAGCAGCTTCCCAAAGACAGTTAACTCTGGAAACACCATATATTTT. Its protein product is CASSFPKTVNSGNTIYF.